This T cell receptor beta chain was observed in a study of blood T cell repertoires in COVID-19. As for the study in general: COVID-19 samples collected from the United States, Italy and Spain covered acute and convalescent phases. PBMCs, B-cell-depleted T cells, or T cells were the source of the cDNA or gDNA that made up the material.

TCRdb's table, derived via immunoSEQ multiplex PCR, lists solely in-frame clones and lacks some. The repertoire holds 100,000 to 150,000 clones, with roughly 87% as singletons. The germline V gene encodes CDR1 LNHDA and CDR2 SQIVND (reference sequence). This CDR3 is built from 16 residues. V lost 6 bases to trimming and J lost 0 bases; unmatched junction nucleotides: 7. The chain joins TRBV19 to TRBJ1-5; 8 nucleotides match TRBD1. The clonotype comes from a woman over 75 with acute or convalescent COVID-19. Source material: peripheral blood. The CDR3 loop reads CASRDRGVDSNQPQHF. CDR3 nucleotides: TGTGCCAGTAGAGACAGGGGAGTGGATAGCAATCAGCCCCAGCATTTT.